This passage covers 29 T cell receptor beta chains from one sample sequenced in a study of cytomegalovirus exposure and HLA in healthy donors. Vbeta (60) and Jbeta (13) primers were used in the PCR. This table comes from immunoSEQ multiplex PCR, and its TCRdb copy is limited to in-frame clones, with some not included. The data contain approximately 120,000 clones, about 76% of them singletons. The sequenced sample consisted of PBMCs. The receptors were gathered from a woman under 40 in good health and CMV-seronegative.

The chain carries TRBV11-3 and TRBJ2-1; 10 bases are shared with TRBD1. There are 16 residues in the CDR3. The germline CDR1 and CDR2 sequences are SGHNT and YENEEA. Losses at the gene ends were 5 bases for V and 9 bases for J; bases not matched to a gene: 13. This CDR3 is CASSARSRDRGGEQFF. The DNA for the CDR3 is TGTGCCAGCAGCGCCCGATCCCGGGACAGGGGTGGTGAGCAGTTCTTC.

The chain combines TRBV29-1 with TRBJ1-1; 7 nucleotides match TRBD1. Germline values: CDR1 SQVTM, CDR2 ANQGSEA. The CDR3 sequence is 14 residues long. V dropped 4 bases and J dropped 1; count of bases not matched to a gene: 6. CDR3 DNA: TGCAGCGTTGTGAGGGGGCGAGGGAACACTGAAGCTTTCTTT. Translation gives CSVVRGRGNTEAFF.

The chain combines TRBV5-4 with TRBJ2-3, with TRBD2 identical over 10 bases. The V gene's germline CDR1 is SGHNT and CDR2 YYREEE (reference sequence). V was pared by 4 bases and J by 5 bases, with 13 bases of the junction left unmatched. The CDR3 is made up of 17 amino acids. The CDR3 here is CASSTRIAGGIGDTQYF. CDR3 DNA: TGTGCCAGCAGCACTCGTATAGCGGGAGGTATTGGAGATACGCAGTATTTT.

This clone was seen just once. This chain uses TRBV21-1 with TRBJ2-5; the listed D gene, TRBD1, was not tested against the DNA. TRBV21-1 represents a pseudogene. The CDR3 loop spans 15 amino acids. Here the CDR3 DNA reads TGTGCCAGCAGCAAAGAGAGGACAGGACAAGAGACCCAGTACTTC. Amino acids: CASSKERTGQETQYF.

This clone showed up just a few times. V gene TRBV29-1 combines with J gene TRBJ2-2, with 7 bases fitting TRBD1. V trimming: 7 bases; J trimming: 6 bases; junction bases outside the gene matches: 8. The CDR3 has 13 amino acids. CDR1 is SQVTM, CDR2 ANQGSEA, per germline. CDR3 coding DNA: TGCAGCGGGGCCTTGACAGGGCCCGGGGAGCTGTTTTTT. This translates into CSGALTGPGELFF.

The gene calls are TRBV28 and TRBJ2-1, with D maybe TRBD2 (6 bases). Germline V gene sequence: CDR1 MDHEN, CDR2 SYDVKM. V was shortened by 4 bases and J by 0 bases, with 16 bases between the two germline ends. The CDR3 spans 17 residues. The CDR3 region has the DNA TGTGCCAGCAGTTCCCCGGGACTTGTTAGCTCCTACAATGAGCAGTTCTTC. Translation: CASSSPGLVSSYNEQFF. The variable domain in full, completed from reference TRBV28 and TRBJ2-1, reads DVKVTQSSRYLVKRTGEKVFLECVQDMDHENMFWYRQDPGLGLRLIYFSYDVKMKEKGDIPEGYSVSREKKERFSLILESASTNQTSMYLCASSSPGLVSSYNEQFFGPGTRLTVL.

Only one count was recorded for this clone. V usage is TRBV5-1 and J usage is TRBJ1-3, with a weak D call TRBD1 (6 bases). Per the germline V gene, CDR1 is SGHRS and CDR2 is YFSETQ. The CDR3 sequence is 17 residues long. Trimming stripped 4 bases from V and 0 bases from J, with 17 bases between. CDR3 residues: CASSPGHTAGSGNTIYF. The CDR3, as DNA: TGCGCCAGCAGCCCGGGACACACCGCGGGCTCTGGAAACACCATATATTTT.

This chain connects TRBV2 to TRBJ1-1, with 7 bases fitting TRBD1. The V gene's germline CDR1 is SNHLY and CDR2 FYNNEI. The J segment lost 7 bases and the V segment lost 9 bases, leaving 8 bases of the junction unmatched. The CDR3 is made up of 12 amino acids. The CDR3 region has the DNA TGTGCCAGAGGGGGCGCGGGCGGTGAAGCTTTCTTT. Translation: CARGGAGGEAFF.

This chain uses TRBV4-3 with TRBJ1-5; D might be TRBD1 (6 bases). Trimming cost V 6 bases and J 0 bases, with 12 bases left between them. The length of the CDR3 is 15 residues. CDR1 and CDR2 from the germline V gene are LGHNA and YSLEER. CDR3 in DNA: TGCGCCAGCAGGGACAGTCGTAATAGCAATCAGCCCCAGCATTTT. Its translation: CASRDSRNSNQPQHF.

This CDR3 is CASTGLAGDGGELFF. In nucleotides, the CDR3 is TGCGCCAGCACAGGACTAGCGGGAGATGGAGGGGAGCTGTTTTTT. The V gene is TRBV5-1, the J gene TRBJ2-2; 13 bases line up with TRBD2. Trimming cost V 6 bases and J 8 bases; bases outside gene matches: 7. Germline V gives CDR1 SGHRS, CDR2 YFSETQ. The CDR3 totals 15 residues.

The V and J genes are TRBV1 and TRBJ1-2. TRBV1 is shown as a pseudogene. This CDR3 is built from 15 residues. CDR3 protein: CTSRSGKGPNYGYTF. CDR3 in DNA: TGCACCAGCCGCAGCGGGAAGGGCCCTAACTATGGCTACACCTTC.

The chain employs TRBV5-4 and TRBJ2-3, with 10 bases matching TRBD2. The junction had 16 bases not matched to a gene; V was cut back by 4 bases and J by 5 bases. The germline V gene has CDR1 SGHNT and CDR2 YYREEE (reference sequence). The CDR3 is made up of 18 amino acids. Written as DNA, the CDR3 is TGTGCCAGCAGCCGCCCACCTTCTAGCGGGAGTGGTAAAGATACGCAGTATTTT. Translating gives CASSRPPSSGSGKDTQYF.

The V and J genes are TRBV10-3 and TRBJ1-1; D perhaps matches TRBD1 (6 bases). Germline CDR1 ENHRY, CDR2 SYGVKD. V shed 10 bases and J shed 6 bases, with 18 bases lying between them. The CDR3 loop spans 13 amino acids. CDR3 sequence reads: CATRVGAEAEAFF. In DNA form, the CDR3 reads TGTGCCACCAGAGTGGGGGCCGAGGCTGAAGCTTTCTTT.

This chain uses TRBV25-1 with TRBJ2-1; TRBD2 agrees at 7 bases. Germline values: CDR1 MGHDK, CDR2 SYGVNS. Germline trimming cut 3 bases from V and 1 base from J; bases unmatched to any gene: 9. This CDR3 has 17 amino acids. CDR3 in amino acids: CASSDKGASGSYNEQFF. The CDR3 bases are TGTGCCAGCAGTGATAAGGGAGCTAGCGGTTCCTACAATGAGCAGTTCTTC. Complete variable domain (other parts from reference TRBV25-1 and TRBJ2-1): EADIYQTPRYLVIGTGKKITLECSQTMGHDKMYWYQQDPGMELHLIHYSYGVNSTEKGDLSSESTVSRIRTEHFPLTLESARPSHTSQYLCASSDKGASGSYNEQFFGPGTRLTVL.

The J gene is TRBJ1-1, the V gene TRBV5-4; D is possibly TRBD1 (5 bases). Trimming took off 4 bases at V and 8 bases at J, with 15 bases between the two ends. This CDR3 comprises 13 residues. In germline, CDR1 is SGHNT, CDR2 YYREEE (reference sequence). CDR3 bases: TGTGCCAGCAGCGGAACTCAGGGAACGGAAGCTTTCTTT. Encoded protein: CASSGTQGTEAFF.

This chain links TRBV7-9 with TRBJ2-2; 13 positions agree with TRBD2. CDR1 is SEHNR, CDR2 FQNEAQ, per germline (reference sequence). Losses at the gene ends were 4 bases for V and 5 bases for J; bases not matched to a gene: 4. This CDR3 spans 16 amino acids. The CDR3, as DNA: TGTGCCAGCAGCTCAAGACTAGCGGGAGGAACCGGGGAGCTGTTTTTT. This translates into CASSSRLAGGTGELFF.

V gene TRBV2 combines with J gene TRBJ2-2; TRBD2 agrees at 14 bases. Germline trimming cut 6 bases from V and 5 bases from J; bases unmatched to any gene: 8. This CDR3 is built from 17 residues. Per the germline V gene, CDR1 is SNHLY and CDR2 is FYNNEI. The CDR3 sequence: CASSLTSGRAWTGELFF. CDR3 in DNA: TGTGCCAGCAGCCTGACTAGCGGGAGGGCCTGGACCGGGGAGCTGTTTTTT.

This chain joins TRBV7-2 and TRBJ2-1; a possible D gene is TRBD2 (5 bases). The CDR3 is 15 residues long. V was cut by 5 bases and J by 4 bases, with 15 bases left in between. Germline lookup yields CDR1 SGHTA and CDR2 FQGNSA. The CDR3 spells CASSPLGGPYNEQFF. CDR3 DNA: TGTGCCAGCAGCCCCCTTGGAGGCCCTTACAATGAGCAGTTCTTC.

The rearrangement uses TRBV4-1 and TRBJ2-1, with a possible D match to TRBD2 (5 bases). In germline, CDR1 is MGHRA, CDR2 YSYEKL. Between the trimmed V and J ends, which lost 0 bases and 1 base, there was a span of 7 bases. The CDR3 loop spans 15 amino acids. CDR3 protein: CASSQDTSSYNEQFF. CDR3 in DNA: TGCGCCAGCAGCCAAGATACTAGTTCCTACAATGAGCAGTTCTTC.

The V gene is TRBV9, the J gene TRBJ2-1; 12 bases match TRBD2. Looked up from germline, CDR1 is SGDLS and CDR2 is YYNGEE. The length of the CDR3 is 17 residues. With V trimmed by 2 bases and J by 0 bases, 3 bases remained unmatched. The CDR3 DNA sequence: TGTGCCAGCAGCGTTGGACTAGCGGGGAGCTCCTACAATGAGCAGTTCTTC. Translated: CASSVGLAGSSYNEQFF.

The CDR3 nucleotides are TGCGCCAGCAGCACCCGCCAGGGTGGTAACAACAATGAGCAGTTCTTC. Its protein is CASSTRQGGNNNEQFF. This chain connects TRBV5-1 to TRBJ2-1; TRBD1 is a possible D gene (5 bases). The V gene's germline CDR1 is SGHRS and CDR2 YFSETQ. V gave up 4 bases and J gave up 5 bases, with 19 bases separating them. The CDR3 has 16 amino acids.

The CDR3 protein is CASSSGTGQNTEAFF. For the CDR3, the DNA is TGCGCCAGCAGCTCCGGGACAGGGCAGAACACTGAAGCTTTCTTT. The rearrangement uses TRBV5-1 and TRBJ1-1, with TRBD1 identical over 9 bases. The germline V gene has CDR1 SGHRS and CDR2 YFSETQ. Trimming at V came to 3 bases and at J to 1 base, leaving 4 bases not matched to a gene. This CDR3 comprises 15 residues.

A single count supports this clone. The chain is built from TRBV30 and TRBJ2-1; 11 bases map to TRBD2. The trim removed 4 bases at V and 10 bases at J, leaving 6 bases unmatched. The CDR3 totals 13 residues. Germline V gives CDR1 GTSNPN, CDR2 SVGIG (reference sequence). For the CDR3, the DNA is TGTGCCTGGATTCTAGCGGGAGGAGGGGAGCAGTTCTTC. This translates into CAWILAGGGEQFF.

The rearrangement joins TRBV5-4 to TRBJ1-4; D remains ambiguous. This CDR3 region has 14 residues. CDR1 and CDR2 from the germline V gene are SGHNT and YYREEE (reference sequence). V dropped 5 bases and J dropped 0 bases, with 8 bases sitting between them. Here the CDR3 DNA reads TGTGCCAGCAGGCCAGATGCAACTAATGAAAAACTGTTTTTT. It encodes CASRPDATNEKLFF.

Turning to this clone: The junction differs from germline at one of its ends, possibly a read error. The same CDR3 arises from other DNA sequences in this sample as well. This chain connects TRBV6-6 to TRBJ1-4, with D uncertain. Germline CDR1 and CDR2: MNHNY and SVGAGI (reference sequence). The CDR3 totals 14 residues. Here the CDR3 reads CASIRDGTNEKLFF. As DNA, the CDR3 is TGCGCCAGCATCCGGGATGGAACTAATGAAAAACTGTTTTTT.

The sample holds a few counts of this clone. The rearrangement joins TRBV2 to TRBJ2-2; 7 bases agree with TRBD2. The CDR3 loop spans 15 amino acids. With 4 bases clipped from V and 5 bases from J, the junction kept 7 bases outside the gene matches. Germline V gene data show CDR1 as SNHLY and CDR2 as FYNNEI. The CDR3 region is CASSGGGRGTGELFF. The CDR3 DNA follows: TGTGCCAGCAGTGGGGGGGGGAGAGGAACCGGGGAGCTGTTTTTT. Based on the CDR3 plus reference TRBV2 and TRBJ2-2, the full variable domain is EPEVTQTPSHQVTQMGQEVILRCVPISNHLYFYWYRQILGQKVEFLVSFYNNEISEKSEIFDDQFSVERPDGSNFTLKIRSTKLEDSAMYFCASSGGGRGTGELFFGEGSRLTVL.

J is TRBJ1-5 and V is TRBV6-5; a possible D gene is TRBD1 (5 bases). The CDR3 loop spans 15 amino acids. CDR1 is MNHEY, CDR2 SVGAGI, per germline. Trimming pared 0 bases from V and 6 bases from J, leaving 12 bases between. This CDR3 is CASSYSLGLGQPQHF. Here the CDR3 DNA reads TGTGCCAGCAGTTACTCATTGGGGCTGGGTCAGCCCCAGCATTTT.

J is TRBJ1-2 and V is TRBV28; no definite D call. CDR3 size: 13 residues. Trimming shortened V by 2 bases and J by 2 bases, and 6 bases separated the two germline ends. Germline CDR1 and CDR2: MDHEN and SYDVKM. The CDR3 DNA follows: TGTGCCAGCAGTTTACCAGGAAACTATGGCTACACCTTC. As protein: CASSLPGNYGYTF.

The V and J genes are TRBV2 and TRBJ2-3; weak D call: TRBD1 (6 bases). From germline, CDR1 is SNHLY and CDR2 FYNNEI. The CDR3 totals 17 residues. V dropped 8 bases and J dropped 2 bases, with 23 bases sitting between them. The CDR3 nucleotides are TGTGCCAGCTTCCAGAGGGGGACAAGCTCCCTCACAGATACGCAGTATTTT. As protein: CASFQRGTSSLTDTQYF.